This T cell receptor beta chain comes out of a study of T-cell reconstitution after alpha-beta-depleted transplantation in children. General study findings and limits: Surviving recipient T cells and intrathymic progenitors accounted for some patients' high TCRbeta diversity at day 60. Most T-cell counts and diversity one year after the transplant came from T cells that were newly produced. Several hundred rapidly expanded clones from non-depleted graft cells reportedly supplied alpha-beta T cells about two months post-transplant.

Molecular barcoding with unique molecular identifiers was used for the TCRbeta library. MiXCR was run by TCRdb on the PCR reads, yielding one entry per CDR3 protein. The sample holds roughly 490,000 distinct CDR3 sequences; 10% to 12% are singletons and the top ten take roughly 15%. To note about this clonotype: Its antigen is currently unknown.

CDR3 length: 17 residues. V lost 1 base, J lost 2 bases, and 3 bases stayed unmatched. The chain couples TRBV12-3 or TRBV12-4 to TRBJ2-1, with 12 bases lining up with TRBD1. This sequence was found in a female patient aged 2-9 years who had a stem cell transplant for aplastic anemia, so the T cells may come from the graft donor. Here the sequenced sample was PBMCs, mostly from graft donor cells, taken 180 days after TCRalphabeta/CD19-depleted stem cell transplant. The CDR3 region is CASSLGDRGLTYNEQFF. CDR3 nucleotide sequence: TGTGCCAGCAGTTTAGGGGACAGGGGGCTGACCTACAATGAGCAGTTCTTC.